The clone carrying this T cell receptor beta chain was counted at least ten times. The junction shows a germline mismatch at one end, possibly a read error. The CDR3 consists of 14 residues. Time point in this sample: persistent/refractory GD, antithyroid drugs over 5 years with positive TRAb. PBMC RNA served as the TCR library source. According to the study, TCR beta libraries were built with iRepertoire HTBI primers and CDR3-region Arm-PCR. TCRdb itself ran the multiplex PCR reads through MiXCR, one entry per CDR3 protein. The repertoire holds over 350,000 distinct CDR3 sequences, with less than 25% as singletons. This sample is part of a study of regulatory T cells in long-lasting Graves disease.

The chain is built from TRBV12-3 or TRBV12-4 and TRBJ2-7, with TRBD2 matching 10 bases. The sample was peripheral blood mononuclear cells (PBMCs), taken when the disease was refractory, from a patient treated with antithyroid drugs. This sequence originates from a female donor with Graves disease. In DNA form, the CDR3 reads TGCGCCAGCAGCTTATCTAGCGGGAGTTACGAGCAGTACTTC. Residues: CASSLSSGSYEQYF.